Listed below are T cell receptor beta chains from one sample, sequenced in a study of beta chain features in type 1 diabetes. The method was immunoSEQ multiplex PCR; TCRdb's version includes in-frame clones alone and lacks a portion of them. The table records roughly 450,000 clones, approximately 10% of them present only once. The sequenced sample consisted of naive CD4+ T cells from blood. These receptors originate from a woman aged 18-29 years in good health. CDR3s leave out the opening cysteine and the closing phenylalanine or tryptophan.

>TRBV5-4|TRBJ2-5
ASGVGGAETQY
>TRBV4-2|TRBJ1-2
ASSRDSSYGYT
>TRBV7-2|TRBJ2-3
ASSSRPFEGGTDTQY
>TRBV30|TRBJ2-7
AWSRDRIYEQY
>TRBV4-1|TRBJ2-3
ASSPFAGGAGADTQY
>TRBV4-3|TRBJ2-1
ASSRAGSSYNEQF
>TRBV7-9|TRBJ2-2
ASSSGTARSTGELF
>TRBV9|TRBJ2-7
ASSVGTVSQEQY
>TRBV7-3|TRBJ2-6
ASSESTSGANVLT
>TRBV9|TRBJ1-4
ASSVAGANEKLF
>TRBV30|TRBJ1-5
AWSLGQGHQPQH
>TRBV5-1|TRBJ1-4
ASSLSATNEKLF
>TRBV6-6|TRBJ2-6
ASSYGGSGANVLT
>TRBV7-9|TRBJ1-1
ASRSSDTEAF
>TRBV2|TRBJ1-5
ASSVPGGNQPQH
>TRBV11-2|TRBJ2-7
ASSRISGIDEQY
>TRBV10-3|TRBJ2-1
ATSGGQGSNEQF
>TRBV29-1|TRBJ1-2
SVVGVRGNYGYT